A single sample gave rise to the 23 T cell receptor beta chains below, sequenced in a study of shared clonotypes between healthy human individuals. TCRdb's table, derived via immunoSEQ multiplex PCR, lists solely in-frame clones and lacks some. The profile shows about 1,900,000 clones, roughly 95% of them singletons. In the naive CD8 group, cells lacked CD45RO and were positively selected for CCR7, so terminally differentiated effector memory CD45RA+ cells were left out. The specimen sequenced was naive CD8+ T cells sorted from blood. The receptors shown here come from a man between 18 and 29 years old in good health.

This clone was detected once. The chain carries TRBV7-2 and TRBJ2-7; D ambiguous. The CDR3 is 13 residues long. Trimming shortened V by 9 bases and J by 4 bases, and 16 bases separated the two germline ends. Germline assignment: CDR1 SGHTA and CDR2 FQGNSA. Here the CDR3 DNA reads TGTGCCAGATTCGGCCCCAGGCGATACGAGCAGTACTTC. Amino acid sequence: CARFGPRRYEQYF.

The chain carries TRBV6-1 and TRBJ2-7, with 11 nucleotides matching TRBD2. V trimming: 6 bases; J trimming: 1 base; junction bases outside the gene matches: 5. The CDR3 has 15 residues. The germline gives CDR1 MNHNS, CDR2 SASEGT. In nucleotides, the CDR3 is TGTGCCAGCAGAGATGGGACTAGCGGATCCTACGAGCAGTACTTC. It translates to CASRDGTSGSYEQYF.

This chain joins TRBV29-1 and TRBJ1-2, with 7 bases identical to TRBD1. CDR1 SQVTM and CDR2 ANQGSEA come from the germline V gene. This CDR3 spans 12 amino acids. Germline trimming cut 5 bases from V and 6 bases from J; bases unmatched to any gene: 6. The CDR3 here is CSVTDRDHGYTF. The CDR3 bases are TGCAGCGTTACCGACAGGGACCATGGCTACACCTTC.

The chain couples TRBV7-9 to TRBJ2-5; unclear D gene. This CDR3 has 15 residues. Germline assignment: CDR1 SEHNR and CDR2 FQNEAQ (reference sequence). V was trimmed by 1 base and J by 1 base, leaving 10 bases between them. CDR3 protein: CASSLGVSSQETQYF. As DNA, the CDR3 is TGTGCCAGCAGCTTAGGGGTCTCCTCCCAAGAGACCCAGTACTTC.

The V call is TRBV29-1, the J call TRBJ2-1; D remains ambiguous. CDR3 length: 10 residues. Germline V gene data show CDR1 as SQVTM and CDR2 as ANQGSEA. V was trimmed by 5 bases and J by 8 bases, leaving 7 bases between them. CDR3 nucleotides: TGCAGCGTTACGGTCGATGAGCAGTTCTTC. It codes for CSVTVDEQFF.

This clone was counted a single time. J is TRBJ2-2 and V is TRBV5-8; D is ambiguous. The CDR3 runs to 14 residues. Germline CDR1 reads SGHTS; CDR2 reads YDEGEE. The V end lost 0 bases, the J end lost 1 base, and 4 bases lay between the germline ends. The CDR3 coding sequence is TGTGCCAGCAGCTTGGTCCAGAACACCGGGGAGCTGTTTTTT. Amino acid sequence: CASSLVQNTGELFF.

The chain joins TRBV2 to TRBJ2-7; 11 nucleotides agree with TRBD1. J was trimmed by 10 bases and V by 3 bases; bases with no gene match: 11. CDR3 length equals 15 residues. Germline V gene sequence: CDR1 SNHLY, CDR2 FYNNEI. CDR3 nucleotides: TGTGCCAGCAGTGATGGGGGACAGGGGGACTACGGCCAGTACTTC. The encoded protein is CASSDGGQGDYGQYF.

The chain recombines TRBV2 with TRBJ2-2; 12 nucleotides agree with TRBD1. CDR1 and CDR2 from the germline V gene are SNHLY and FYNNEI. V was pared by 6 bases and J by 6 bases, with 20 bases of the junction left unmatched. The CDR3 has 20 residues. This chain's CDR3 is CASRPQPGQGAQRLPGELFF. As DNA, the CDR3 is TGTGCCAGCAGGCCTCAACCGGGACAGGGGGCGCAACGGCTACCCGGGGAGCTGTTTTTT.

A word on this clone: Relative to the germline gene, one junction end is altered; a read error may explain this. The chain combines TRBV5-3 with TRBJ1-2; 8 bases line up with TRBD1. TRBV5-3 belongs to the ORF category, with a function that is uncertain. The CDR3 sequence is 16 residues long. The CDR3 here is CSTVLSDRASNYGYTF. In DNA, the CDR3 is TGCTCTACGGTCCTCTCGGACAGGGCGTCTAACTATGGCTACACCTTC.

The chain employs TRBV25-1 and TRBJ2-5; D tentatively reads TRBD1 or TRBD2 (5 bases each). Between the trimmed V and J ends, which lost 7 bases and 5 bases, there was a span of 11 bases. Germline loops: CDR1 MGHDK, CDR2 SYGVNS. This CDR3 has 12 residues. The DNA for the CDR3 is TGTGCCAGCATGTCGGGGCAGGAGACCCAGTACTTC. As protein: CASMSGQETQYF.

The CDR3 sequence: CASSLGGLAASYEQYF. The CDR3, as DNA: TGTGCCAGCAGCTTGGGGGGGCTAGCGGCTTCCTACGAGCAGTACTTC. The rearrangement joins TRBV5-4 to TRBJ2-7; D may be TRBD2 (7 bases). Germline values: CDR1 SGHNT, CDR2 YYREEE (reference sequence). CDR3 length equals 16 residues. The V gene lost 0 bases and the J gene lost 1 base, with 14 bases spanning the gap.

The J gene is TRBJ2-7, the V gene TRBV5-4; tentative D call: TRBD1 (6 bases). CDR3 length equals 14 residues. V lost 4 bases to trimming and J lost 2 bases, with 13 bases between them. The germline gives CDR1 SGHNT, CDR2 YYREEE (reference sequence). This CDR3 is CASSLWTATYEQYF. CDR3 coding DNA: TGTGCCAGCAGCCTATGGACAGCTACCTACGAGCAGTACTTC. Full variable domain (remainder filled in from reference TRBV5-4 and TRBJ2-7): ETGVTQSPTHLIKTRGQQVTLRCSSQSGHNTVSWYQQALGQGPQFIFQYYREEENGRGNFPPRFSGLQFPNYSSELNVNALELDDSALYLCASSLWTATYEQYFGPGTRLTVT.

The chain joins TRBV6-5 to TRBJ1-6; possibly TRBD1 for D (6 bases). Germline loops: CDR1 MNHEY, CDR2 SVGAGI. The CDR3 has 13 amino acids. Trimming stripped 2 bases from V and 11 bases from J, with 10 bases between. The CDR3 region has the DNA TGTGCCAGCAGTTACGGGGGGGGCCCACCCCTCCACTTT. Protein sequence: CASSYGGGPPLHF.

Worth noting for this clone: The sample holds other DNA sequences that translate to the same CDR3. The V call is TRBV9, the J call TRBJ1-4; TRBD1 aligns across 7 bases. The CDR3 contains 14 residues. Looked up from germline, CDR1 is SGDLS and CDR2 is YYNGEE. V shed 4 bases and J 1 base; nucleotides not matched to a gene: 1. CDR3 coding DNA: TGTGCCAGCAGCCCAGGGGGAACTAATGAAAAACTGTTTTTT. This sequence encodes CASSPGGTNEKLFF.

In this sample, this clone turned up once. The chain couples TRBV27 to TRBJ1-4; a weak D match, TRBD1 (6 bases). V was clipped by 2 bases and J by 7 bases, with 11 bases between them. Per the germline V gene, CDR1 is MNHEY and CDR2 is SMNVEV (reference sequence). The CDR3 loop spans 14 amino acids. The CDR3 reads CASSLTGSPEKLFF. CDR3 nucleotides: TGTGCCAGCAGTTTAACAGGGTCTCCTGAAAAACTGTTTTTT.

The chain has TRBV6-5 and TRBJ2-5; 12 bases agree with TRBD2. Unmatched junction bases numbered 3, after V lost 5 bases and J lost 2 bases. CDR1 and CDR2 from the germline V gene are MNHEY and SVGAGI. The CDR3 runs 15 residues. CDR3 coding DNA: TGTGCCAGCAGTACCACTAGCGGGGGGCAAGAGACCCAGTACTTC. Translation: CASSTTSGGQETQYF.

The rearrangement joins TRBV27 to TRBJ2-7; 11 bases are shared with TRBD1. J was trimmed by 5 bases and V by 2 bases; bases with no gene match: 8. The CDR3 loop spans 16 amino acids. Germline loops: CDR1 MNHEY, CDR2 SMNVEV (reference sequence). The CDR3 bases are TGTGCCAGCAGTTTAGCCCAATTGGGACAGGGGGACGAGCAGTACTTC. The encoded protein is CASSLAQLGQGDEQYF.

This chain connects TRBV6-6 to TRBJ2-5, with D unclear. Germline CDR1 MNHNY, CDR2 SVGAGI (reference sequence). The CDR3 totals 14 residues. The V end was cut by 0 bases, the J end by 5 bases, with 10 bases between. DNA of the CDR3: TGTGCCAGCAGTTACTCGAGAGTTTACGAGACCCAGTACTTC. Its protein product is CASSYSRVYETQYF.

The CDR3 coding sequence is TGTGCCAGTAGTATAGGGGAGGGACTAGCGGACACCGGGGAGCTGTTTTTT. This translates into CASSIGEGLADTGELFF. J is TRBJ2-2 and V is TRBV19; the match to TRBD2 covers 11 bases. Germline V gene lookup returns CDR1 LNHDA and CDR2 SQIVND (reference sequence). V gave up 1 base and J gave up 3 bases; unmatched junction bases: 4. The CDR3 extends over 17 amino acids.

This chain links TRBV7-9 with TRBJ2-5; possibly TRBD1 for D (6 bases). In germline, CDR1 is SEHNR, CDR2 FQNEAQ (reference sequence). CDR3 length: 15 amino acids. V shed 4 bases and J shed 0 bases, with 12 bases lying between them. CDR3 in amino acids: CASSSSDRYQETQYF. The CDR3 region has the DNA TGTGCCAGCAGCTCCTCAGACAGGTACCAAGAGACCCAGTACTTC.

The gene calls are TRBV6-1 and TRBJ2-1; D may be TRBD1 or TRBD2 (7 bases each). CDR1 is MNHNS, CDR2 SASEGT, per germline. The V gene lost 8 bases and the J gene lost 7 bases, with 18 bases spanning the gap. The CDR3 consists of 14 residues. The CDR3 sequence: CASGGGGSLNEQFF. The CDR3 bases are TGTGCCAGCGGGGGAGGGGGCTCGTTAAATGAGCAGTTCTTC.

In DNA, the CDR3 is TGTGCCAGCAGTGACTCGGGGCACACAGATACGCAGTATTTT. Its translation is CASSDSGHTDTQYF. The rearrangement uses TRBV6-1 and TRBJ2-3; D assignment may be TRBD1 or TRBD2 (5 bases each). V lost 3 bases and J lost 2, with 9 bases in between. The V gene's germline CDR1 is MNHNS and CDR2 SASEGT. This CDR3 comprises 14 residues.

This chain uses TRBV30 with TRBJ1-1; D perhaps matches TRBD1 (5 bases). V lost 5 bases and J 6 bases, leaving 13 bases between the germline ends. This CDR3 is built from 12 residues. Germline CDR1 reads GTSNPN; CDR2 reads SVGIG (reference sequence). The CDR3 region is CAWDLGDPEAFF. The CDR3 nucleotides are TGTGCCTGGGACCTAGGGGACCCTGAAGCTTTCTTT. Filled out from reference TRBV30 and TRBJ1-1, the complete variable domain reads SQTIHQWPATLVQPVGSPLSLECTVEGTSNPNLYWYRQAAGRGLQLLFYSVGIGQISSEVPQNLSASRPQDRQFILSSKKLLLSDSGFYLCAWDLGDPEAFFGQGTRLTVV.